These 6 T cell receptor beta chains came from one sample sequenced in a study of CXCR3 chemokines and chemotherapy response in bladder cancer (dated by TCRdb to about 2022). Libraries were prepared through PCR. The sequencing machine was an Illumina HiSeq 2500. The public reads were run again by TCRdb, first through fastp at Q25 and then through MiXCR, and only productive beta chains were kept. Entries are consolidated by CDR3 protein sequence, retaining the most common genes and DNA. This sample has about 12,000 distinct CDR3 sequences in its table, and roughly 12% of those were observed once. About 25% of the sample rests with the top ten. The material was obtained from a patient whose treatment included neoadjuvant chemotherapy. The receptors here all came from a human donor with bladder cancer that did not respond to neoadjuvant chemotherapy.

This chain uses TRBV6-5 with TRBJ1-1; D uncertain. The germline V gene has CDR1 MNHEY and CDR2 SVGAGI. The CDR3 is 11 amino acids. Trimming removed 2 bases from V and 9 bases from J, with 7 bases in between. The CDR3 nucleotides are TGTGCCAGCAGTTACCATACTAAAGCTTTCTTT. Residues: CASSYHTKAFF.

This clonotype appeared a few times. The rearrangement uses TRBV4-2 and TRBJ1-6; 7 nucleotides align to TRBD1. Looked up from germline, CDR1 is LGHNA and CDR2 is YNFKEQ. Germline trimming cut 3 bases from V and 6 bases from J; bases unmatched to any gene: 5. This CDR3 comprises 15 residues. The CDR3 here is CASSQQTGSNSPLHF. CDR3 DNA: TGTGCCAGCAGCCAGCAGACAGGGAGTAATTCACCCCTCCACTTT.

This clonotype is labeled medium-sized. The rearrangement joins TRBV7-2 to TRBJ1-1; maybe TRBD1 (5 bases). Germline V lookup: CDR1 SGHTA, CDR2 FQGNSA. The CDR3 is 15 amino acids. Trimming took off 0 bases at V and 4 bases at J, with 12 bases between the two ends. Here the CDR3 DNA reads TGTGCCAGCAGCTTAGCGGGGCAGATCGGCACTGAAGCTTTCTTT. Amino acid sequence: CASSLAGQIGTEAFF.

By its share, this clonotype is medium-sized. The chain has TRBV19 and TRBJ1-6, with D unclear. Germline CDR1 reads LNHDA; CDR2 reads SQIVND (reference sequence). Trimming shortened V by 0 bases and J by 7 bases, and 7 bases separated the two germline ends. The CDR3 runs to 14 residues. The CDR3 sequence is CASSIDGRNSPLHF. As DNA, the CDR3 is TGTGCCAGTAGTATAGACGGAAGAAATTCACCCCTCCACTTT.

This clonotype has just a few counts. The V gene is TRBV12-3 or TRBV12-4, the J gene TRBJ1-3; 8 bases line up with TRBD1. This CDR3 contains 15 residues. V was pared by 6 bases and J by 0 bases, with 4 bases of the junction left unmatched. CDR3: CASSRDRSSGNTIYF. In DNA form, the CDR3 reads TGTGCCAGCAGCCGGGACAGGAGCTCTGGAAACACCATATATTTT.

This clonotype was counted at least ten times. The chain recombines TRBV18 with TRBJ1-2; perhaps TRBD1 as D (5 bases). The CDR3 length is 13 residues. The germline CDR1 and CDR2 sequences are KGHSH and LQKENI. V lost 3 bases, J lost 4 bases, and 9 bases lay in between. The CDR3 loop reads CASSPRQGYGYTF. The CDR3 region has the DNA TGTGCCAGCTCACCCCGGCAGGGCTATGGCTACACCTTC. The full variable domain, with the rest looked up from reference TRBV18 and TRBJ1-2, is NAGVMQNPRHLVRRRGQEARLRCSPMKGHSHVYWYRQLPEEGLKFMVYLQKENIIDESGMPKERFSAEFPKEGPSILRIQQVVRGDSAAYFCASSPRQGYGYTFGSGTRLTVV.